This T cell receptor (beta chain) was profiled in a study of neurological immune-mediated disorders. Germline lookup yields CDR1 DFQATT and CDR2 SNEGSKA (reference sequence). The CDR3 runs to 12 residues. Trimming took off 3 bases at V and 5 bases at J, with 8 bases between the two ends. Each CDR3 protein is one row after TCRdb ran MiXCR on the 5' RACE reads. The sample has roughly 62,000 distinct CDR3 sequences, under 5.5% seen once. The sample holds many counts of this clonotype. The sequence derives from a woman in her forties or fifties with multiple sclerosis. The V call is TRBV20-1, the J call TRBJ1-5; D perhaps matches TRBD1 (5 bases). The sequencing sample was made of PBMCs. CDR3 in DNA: TGCAGTGCTAGCAGGGTAGATCAGCCCCAGCATTTT. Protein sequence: CSASRVDQPQHF.